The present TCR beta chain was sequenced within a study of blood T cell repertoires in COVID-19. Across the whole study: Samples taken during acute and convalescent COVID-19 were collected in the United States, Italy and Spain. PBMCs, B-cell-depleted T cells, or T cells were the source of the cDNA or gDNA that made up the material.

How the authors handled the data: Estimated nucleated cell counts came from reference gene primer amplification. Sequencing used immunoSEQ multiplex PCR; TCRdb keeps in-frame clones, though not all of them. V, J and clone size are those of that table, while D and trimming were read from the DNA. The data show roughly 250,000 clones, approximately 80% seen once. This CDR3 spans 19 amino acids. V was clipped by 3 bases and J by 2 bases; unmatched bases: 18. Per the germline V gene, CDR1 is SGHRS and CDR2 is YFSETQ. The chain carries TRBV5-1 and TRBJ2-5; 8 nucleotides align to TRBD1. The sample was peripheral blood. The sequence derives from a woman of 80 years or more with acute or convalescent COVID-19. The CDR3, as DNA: TGCGCCAGCAGCTCAATCGGAGGACAGGGCCAACTGAAGCAAGAGACCCAGTACTTC. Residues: CASSSIGGQGQLKQETQYF.